This TCR beta chain was documented in a study of CD8+ T cells in alopecia areata. After isolation, RNA underwent reverse transcription to generate cDNA as the sequencing template. Sequencing was performed with immunoSEQ multiplex PCR; in TCRdb, only in-frame clones are kept and a portion is missing. The sample consists of about 39,000 clones, 55% to 75% of them appearing once. The treatment was: oral pan-JAK inhibitor, 5-10 mg twice daily. The sorting of PBMCs gave CD4+ and CD8+ T cells. CDR3 size: 12 residues. Germline trimming cut 6 bases from V and 6 bases from J; bases unmatched to any gene: 7. Per the germline V gene, CDR1 is SQVTM and CDR2 is ANQGSEA. General study findings and limits: Possibly as an HLA-related effect, TCR sharing across patients appeared less clear than in mice. It was lesional scalp, especially alopecia totalis/universalis, that showed higher clonality than normal scalp. On tofacitinib, scalp and blood still held many of the expanded lesional clones.

Comments on this clone: As yet, its antigen is unknown.

The TCR originated in a human donor with alopecia areata. Sequences were derived from CD8+ T cells sorted from blood, sampled at week 4, from a patient treated with tofacitinib. The chain links TRBV29-1 to TRBJ1-1; 7 bases line up with TRBD1. For the CDR3, the DNA is TGCAGCGTACTGACAGGGCTAGCTGAAGCTTTCTTT. Translating gives CSVLTGLAEAFF.